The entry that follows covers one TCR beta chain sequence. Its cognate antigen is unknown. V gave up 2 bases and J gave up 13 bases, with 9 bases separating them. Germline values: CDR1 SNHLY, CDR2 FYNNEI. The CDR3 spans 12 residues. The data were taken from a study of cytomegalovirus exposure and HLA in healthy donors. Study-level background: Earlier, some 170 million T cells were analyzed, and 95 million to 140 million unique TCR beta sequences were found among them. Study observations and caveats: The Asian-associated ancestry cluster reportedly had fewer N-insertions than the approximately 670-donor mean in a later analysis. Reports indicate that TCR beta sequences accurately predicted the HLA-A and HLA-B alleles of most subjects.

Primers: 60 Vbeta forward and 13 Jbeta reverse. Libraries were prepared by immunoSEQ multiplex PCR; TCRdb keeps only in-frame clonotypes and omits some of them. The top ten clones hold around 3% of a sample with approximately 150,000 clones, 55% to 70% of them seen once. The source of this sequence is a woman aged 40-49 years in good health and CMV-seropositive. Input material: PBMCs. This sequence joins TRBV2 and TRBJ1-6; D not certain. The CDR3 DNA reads TGTGCCAGCAGTGAAAGGTGGACTCCCCTCCACTTT. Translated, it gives CASSERWTPLHF.